One sample yielded the 4 T cell receptor beta chains listed below, sequenced in a study of T-cell reconstitution after alpha-beta-depleted transplantation in children. The library targeted TCRbeta and was prepared with unique molecular identifiers. TCRdb re-derived calls from the PCR reads in MiXCR, one entry per CDR3 protein. The sample has approximately 150,000 distinct CDR3 sequences, about 8.8% seen once. The material was PBMCs, mostly from graft donor cells, obtained 180 days after TCRalphabeta/CD19-depleted stem cell transplant. Receptors originate from a female patient aged 2 to 10 who had a stem cell transplant for congenital amegakaryocytic thrombocytopenia, so the T cells may come from the graft donor.

This clonotype turned up a few times. The rearrangement uses TRBV20-1 and TRBJ2-5; D is uncertain. V gave up 3 bases and J gave up 4 bases, with 9 bases separating them. There are 12 residues in the CDR3. CDR1 DFQATT and CDR2 SNEGSKA come from the germline V gene (reference sequence). The CDR3 DNA reads as TGCAGTGCTAGTTCGGATATAGAGACCCAGTACTTC. Protein sequence: CSASSDIETQYF.

This clonotype was counted at least ten times. J is TRBJ2-1 and V is TRBV4-1, with D perhaps matching TRBD2 (5 bases). The V gene lost 4 bases and the J gene lost 4 bases, with 14 bases spanning the gap. Per germline, CDR1 MGHRA and CDR2 YSYEKL. CDR3 length equals 15 residues. CDR3 region: CASSLTGLFYNEQFF. The CDR3 DNA is TGCGCCAGCAGCCTGACTGGACTCTTTTACAATGAGCAGTTCTTC.

In its sample, this clonotype was seen many times. This chain links TRBV3-1 with TRBJ2-3; D ambiguous. Germline values: CDR1 LGHDT, CDR2 YNNKEL (reference sequence). The ends were cut back, 2 bases at V and 4 bases at J, with 10 bases in the middle. The CDR3 is 14 residues long. DNA of the CDR3: TGTGCCAGCAGCCAAATCCTGGGGTCAGATACGCAGTATTTT. This gives the protein CASSQILGSDTQYF.

This clonotype was counted at least ten times. CDR3 amino acids: CSVGDLRSTYEQYF. In nucleotides, the CDR3 is TGCAGCGTTGGCGATCTGCGGAGCACCTACGAGCAGTACTTC. V gene TRBV29-1 combines with J gene TRBJ2-7; D is unclear. This CDR3 spans 14 amino acids. Trimming took off 4 bases at V and 2 bases at J, with 15 bases between the two ends. The germline CDR1 and CDR2 sequences are SQVTM and ANQGSEA.